The next 31 T cell receptor beta chains were all read from a single sample in a study of blood T cells in healthy people across ages. It was with a sample-barcoded 5' primer and a J-beta primer mix that a second PCR of about 6 to 11 cycles was run. Each CDR3 protein gets one entry after TCRdb re-called the 5' RACE reads with MiXCR. The data contain roughly 1.4 million distinct CDR3 sequences, approximately 59% of them singletons. Sample: blood. The receptors derive from a man aged 18 to 30 in good health.

This sequence joins TRBV7-6 and TRBJ2-5, with D uncertain. With 8 bases removed from V and 4 bases from J, the gap between germline ends came to 8 bases. Looked up from germline, CDR1 is SGHVS and CDR2 is FNYEAQ. The CDR3 is 11 residues long. The CDR3 loop reads CASERGETQYF. The CDR3 coding sequence is TGTGCCAGCGAACGTGGAGAGACCCAGTACTTC.

This chain uses TRBV15 with TRBJ2-7; 13 bases fit TRBD2. The CDR3 consists of 16 residues. Germline CDR1 and CDR2: LNHNV and YYDKDF (reference sequence). J was trimmed by 9 bases and V by 1 base; bases with no gene match: 9. The CDR3 region has the DNA TGTGCCACCAGCAGAGCTCTGGGACTAGCGGGATATGTGCAGTACTTC. Protein product: CATSRALGLAGYVQYF.

This clonotype was counted a single time. J is TRBJ2-1 and V is TRBV20-1; D not resolved. The ends were cut back, 5 bases at V and 0 bases at J, with 14 bases in the middle. The CDR3 contains 15 residues. Germline V gives CDR1 DFQATT, CDR2 SNEGSKA (reference sequence). Written as DNA, the CDR3 is TGCAGTGCTTTTGACGGTGCAGGCTCCTACAATGAGCAGTTCTTC. This sequence encodes CSAFDGAGSYNEQFF.

The J gene is TRBJ1-3, the V gene TRBV10-3, with unresolved D. This CDR3 is built from 13 residues. Trimming removed 7 bases at V and 2 bases at J, with 9 bases between. The germline gives CDR1 ENHRY, CDR2 SYGVKD. For the CDR3, the DNA is TGTGCCATCACCACATCGCCTGGAAACACCATATATTTT. Translating gives CAITTSPGNTIYF.

The chain joins TRBV27 to TRBJ2-7; TRBD2 is a possible D gene (5 bases). The germline V gene has CDR1 MNHEY and CDR2 SMNVEV (reference sequence). CDR3 length: 13 residues. Between the trimmed V and J ends, which lost 4 bases and 1 base, there was a span of 8 bases. The CDR3 DNA follows: TGTGCCAGCAGTTCGGACTGGTCCTACGAGCAGTACTTC. Translated, it gives CASSSDWSYEQYF.

This clonotype was observed a few times. The genes are TRBV29-1 and TRBJ2-1; the D gene is possibly TRBD2 (5 bases). The end of the DNA is better explained by TRBJ2-7, so the J call may be wrong. This CDR3 comprises 15 residues. CDR1 and CDR2 (germline): SQVTM, ANQGSEA. Here the CDR3 DNA reads TGCAGCGTTGAGGAATCGGGAACAACCTACAATGAGCAGTACTTC. This codes for CSVEESGTTYNEQYF.

The V call is TRBV25-1, the J call TRBJ2-7; D gene unclear. CDR1 is MGHDK and CDR2 is SYGVNS in the germline V gene. CDR3 length: 14 residues. Trimming removed 4 bases from V and 0 bases from J, with 10 bases in between. The CDR3 DNA reads as TGTGCCAGCAGTGCCGGATCCTACTCCTACGAGCAGTACTTC. It translates to CASSAGSYSYEQYF.

The CDR3, as DNA: TGTGCCAGCAGTGAGATCGGGGGGAAAGAGCAGTTCTTC. This gives the protein CASSEIGGKEQFF. The gene calls are TRBV2 and TRBJ2-1; TRBD2 matches 7 bases. The CDR3 sequence is 13 residues long. The J segment lost 10 bases and the V segment lost 3 bases, leaving 6 bases of the junction unmatched. CDR1 SNHLY and CDR2 FYNNEI come from the germline V gene.

This chain connects TRBV29-1 to TRBJ2-5; TRBD2 agrees at 7 bases. With V trimmed by 6 bases and J by 1 base, 5 bases remained unmatched. Germline CDR1 SQVTM, CDR2 ANQGSEA. The CDR3 runs 13 residues. This CDR3 reads CSVGRGVQETQYF. The CDR3 bases are TGCAGCGTGGGACGGGGGGTCCAAGAGACCCAGTACTTC.

In regard to this clonotype: This could be a read error, since a much larger clone is one nucleotide away. The gene calls are TRBV7-2 and TRBJ1-6; D ambiguous. Looked up from germline, CDR1 is SGHTA and CDR2 is FQGNSA. The CDR3 runs 13 residues. The CDR3 coding sequence is TGTGCCAGCAGCACGGGATTTAATCCACCCCTCCACTTT. Its protein is CASSTGFNPPLHF. Supplemented by reference TRBV7-2 and TRBJ1-6, the full variable domain reads GAGVSQSPSNKVTEKGKDVELRCDPISGHTALYWYRQSLGQGLEFLIYFQGNSAPDKSGLPSDRFSAERTGGSVSTLTIQRTQQEDSAVYLCASSTGFNPPLHFGNGTRLTVT.

The chain couples TRBV28 to TRBJ1-1; 11 bases fit TRBD1. The CDR3 runs 16 residues. Germline CDR1 and CDR2: MDHEN and SYDVKM. J was trimmed by 5 bases and V by 6 bases; bases with no gene match: 11. The CDR3 region is CASRTIKRDRGTEAFF. The CDR3 DNA reads TGTGCCAGCAGGACAATTAAGCGGGACAGGGGGACTGAAGCTTTCTTT.

V gene TRBV4-1 combines with J gene TRBJ2-1, with 9 bases aligning to TRBD1. The V segment lost 0 bases and the J segment 3 bases; nucleotides outside the gene matches: 6. The CDR3 is 17 amino acids. Germline values: CDR1 MGHRA, CDR2 YSYEKL. The CDR3 DNA reads TGCGCCAGCAGCCAAGAACCGGGACAGGGCCTCTACAATGAGCAGTTCTTC. It codes for CASSQEPGQGLYNEQFF.

The chain employs TRBV5-1 and TRBJ2-5; D is perhaps TRBD2 (6 bases). The length of the CDR3 is 16 residues. Germline V gene sequence: CDR1 SGHRS, CDR2 YFSETQ. Trimming took 0 bases from V and 2 from J, leaving 14 bases between them. CDR3 nucleotides: TGCGCCAGCAGCTTGGCTGGGCTAGCGTGGCAAGAGACCCAGTACTTC. The encoded protein is CASSLAGLAWQETQYF.

This chain joins TRBV5-1 and TRBJ2-7, with TRBD2 matching over 7 bases. Germline assignment: CDR1 SGHRS and CDR2 YFSETQ. V was pared by 1 base and J by 4 bases, with 14 bases of the junction left unmatched. The CDR3 runs 17 residues. CDR3: CASSLISPGRGIYEQYF. In DNA form, the CDR3 reads TGCGCCAGCAGCTTGATATCCCCAGGGCGGGGGATTTACGAGCAGTACTTC.

This chain links TRBV11-3 with TRBJ2-3, with D unresolved. CDR1 is SGHNT, CDR2 YENEEA, per germline. The CDR3 totals 14 residues. Trimming removed 5 bases from V and 0 bases from J, with 9 bases in between. In DNA, the CDR3 is TGTGCCAGCAGCGAGCGAGCCAGCACAGATACGCAGTATTTT. Its protein product is CASSERASTDTQYF.

The rearrangement uses TRBV12-3 or TRBV12-4 and TRBJ2-1; 11 nucleotides line up with TRBD2. V trimming: 6 bases; J trimming: 10 bases; junction bases outside the gene matches: 11. CDR3 length: 15 residues. This CDR3 is CASSPGLAEEGEQFF. The DNA for the CDR3 is TGTGCCAGCAGCCCGGGACTAGCGGAAGAGGGGGAGCAGTTCTTC.

This clonotype showed up just a few times. DNA of the CDR3: TGTGCCAGCAGCTTAAACTCGGGACAGCGAGAGACCCAGTACTTC. Protein product: CASSLNSGQRETQYF. J is TRBJ2-5 and V is TRBV7-2; TRBD1 matches at 7 bases. The CDR3 loop spans 15 amino acids. The V gene's germline CDR1 is SGHTA and CDR2 FQGNSA. V dropped 2 bases and J dropped 4; count of bases not matched to a gene: 7.

The sample holds a few counts of this clonotype. The rearrangement uses TRBV24-1 and TRBJ2-2; D not resolved. V gave up 2 bases and J gave up 2 bases, with 8 bases separating them. The CDR3 totals 15 residues. From germline, CDR1 is KGHDR and CDR2 SFDVKD. CDR3 region: CATSDWRRNTGELFF. The CDR3 region has the DNA TGTGCCACCAGTGATTGGCGCAGAAACACCGGGGAGCTGTTTTTT.

V usage is TRBV5-5 and J usage is TRBJ2-7; 8 bases are shared with TRBD1. V lost 3 bases and J lost 1; bases outside the gene matches: 6. Germline lookup yields CDR1 SGHKS and CDR2 YYEKEE (reference sequence). The CDR3 contains 15 residues. In DNA form, the CDR3 reads TGTGCCAGCAGCTCCTCCGGGACAGGTTCCTACGAGCAGTACTTC. It specifies CASSSSGTGSYEQYF.

The genes are TRBV7-2 and TRBJ2-7; D not resolved. CDR3 length: 16 amino acids. Germline CDR1 reads SGHTA; CDR2 reads FQGNSA. V was pared by 1 base and J by 3 bases, with 16 bases between. CDR3: CASSLGGSLNLYEQYF. The CDR3 DNA is TGTGCCAGCAGCTTAGGAGGTAGCCTTAACCTCTACGAGCAGTACTTC.

This clonotype was counted between two and nine times. This chain joins TRBV11-2 and TRBJ2-6, with TRBD2 matching 9 bases. The CDR3 runs to 17 residues. Germline CDR1 SGHAT, CDR2 FQNNGV. V gave up 5 bases and J gave up 2 bases; unmatched junction bases: 7. The CDR3, as DNA: TGTGCCAGCAGCCGGACTAGCGTCGGACCTGGGGCCAACGTCCTGACTTTC. It codes for CASSRTSVGPGANVLTF.

The chain joins TRBV30 to TRBJ2-7; D is uncertain. V dropped 2 bases and J dropped 2 bases, with 7 bases sitting between them. Looked up from germline, CDR1 is GTSNPN and CDR2 is SVGIG (reference sequence). The CDR3 extends over 12 amino acids. CDR3 coding DNA: TGTGCCTGGAGTCCGGTTCCCTACGAGCAGTACTTC. Protein product: CAWSPVPYEQYF.

The V and J genes are TRBV6-1 and TRBJ1-1, with D hard to call. Trimming left V 8 bases short and J 0 bases short, with 16 bases between. The CDR3 extends over 15 amino acids. Germline V CDR1 and CDR2: MNHNS, SASEGT. The CDR3, as DNA: TGTGCCAGCCCCCGGCAGGCCGTGATGAACACTGAAGCTTTCTTT. Its protein is CASPRQAVMNTEAFF.

The table lists this clonotype with a count of one. The J gene is TRBJ2-7, the V gene TRBV10-3; D call uncertain. V shed 2 bases and J shed 3 bases, with 14 bases lying between them. The length of the CDR3 is 15 residues. Germline CDR1 reads ENHRY; CDR2 reads SYGVKD. This chain's CDR3 is CAISELVLPRYEQYF. In DNA form, the CDR3 reads TGTGCCATCAGTGAGCTGGTTCTGCCCCGCTACGAGCAGTACTTC.

As regards this clonotype: A read error may account for a junction end that differs from germline. The rearrangement uses TRBV24-1 and TRBJ2-3; D is possibly TRBD2 (5 bases). CDR1 is KGHDR and CDR2 is SFDVKD in the germline V gene. This CDR3 is built from 15 residues. DNA of the CDR3: TGTGCCACCAGCGGGCACGGATCTAGCACAGATACACAGTATTTT. Translated: CATSGHGSSTDTQYF.

This sequence joins TRBV6-2 or TRBV6-3 and TRBJ2-6, with unresolved D. Trimming removed 3 bases from V and 0 bases from J, with 12 bases in between. The CDR3 totals 17 residues. CDR1 and CDR2 from the germline V gene are MNHEY and SVGEGT. Written as DNA, the CDR3 is TGTGCCAGCAGTTATAATGGCAGAGCCTCTGGGGCCAACGTCCTGACTTTC. It yields the protein CASSYNGRASGANVLTF.

The chain couples TRBV9 to TRBJ2-1; 9 nucleotides align to TRBD2. Losses at the gene ends were 3 bases for V and 4 bases for J; bases not matched to a gene: 5. The CDR3 consists of 15 residues. Germline assignment: CDR1 SGDLS and CDR2 YYNGEE. The CDR3 DNA reads as TGTGCCAGCAGCGAGGGACTAGCCCTTTACAATGAGCAGTTCTTC. This gives the protein CASSEGLALYNEQFF. The full variable domain, in which reference TRBV9 and TRBJ2-1 provide the parts outside the CDR3, is DSGVTQTPKHLITATGQRVTLRCSPRSGDLSVYWYQQSLDQGLQFLIQYYNGEERAKGNILERFSAQQFPDLHSELNLSSLELGDSALYFCASSEGLALYNEQFFGPGTRLTVL.

The rearrangement links TRBV6-5 to TRBJ2-2; unclear D gene. Germline V gene sequence: CDR1 MNHEY, CDR2 SVGAGI. The CDR3 has 15 amino acids. The V and J ends lost 7 bases and 6 bases respectively, with 18 bases between them. This CDR3 reads CASTYNLFVAGELFF. In DNA, the CDR3 is TGTGCCAGCACCTACAACCTCTTCGTTGCCGGGGAGCTGTTTTTT.

The chain combines TRBV20-1 with TRBJ2-3; 11 bases are shared with TRBD2. Per germline, CDR1 DFQATT and CDR2 SNEGSKA (reference sequence). The V and J ends lost 0 bases and 2 bases, in that order; junction bases with no gene match: 4. This CDR3 has 16 residues. CDR3: CSARDLTSGDTDTQYF. The CDR3 nucleotides are TGCAGTGCTAGAGATCTGACTAGCGGGGACACAGATACGCAGTATTTT.

V usage is TRBV6-6 and J usage is TRBJ1-1; D is perhaps TRBD1 (6 bases). Germline lookup yields CDR1 MNHNY and CDR2 SVGAGI (reference sequence). The CDR3 loop spans 14 amino acids. The V gene lost 5 bases and the J gene lost 6 bases, with 16 bases spanning the gap. CDR3 sequence reads: CASSDGGLLAEAFF. The DNA of the CDR3 is TGTGCCAGCAGTGATGGGGGGCTTCTCGCTGAAGCTTTCTTT.

This clonotype was counted only a few times. This rearrangement joins TRBV24-1 to TRBJ2-7; D may correspond to TRBD1 or TRBD2 (5 bases each). This CDR3 comprises 14 residues. Trimming cost V 4 bases and J 0 bases, with 9 bases left between them. Per germline, CDR1 KGHDR and CDR2 SFDVKD. The CDR3 loop is CATSEGRYSYEQYF. For the CDR3, the DNA is TGTGCCACCAGTGAGGGACGGTACTCCTACGAGCAGTACTTC.